These T cell receptor beta chains were read from a single sample in a study of immune heterogeneity within non-small cell lung tumors. TCRdb re-called the multiplex PCR reads through MiXCR, storing one row per CDR3 protein. Among approximately 4,600 distinct CDR3 sequences listed, roughly 36% were seen once. Source material: lung tumor tissue. All receptors derive from a woman between 50 and 59 years old with non-small cell lung cancer. Both conserved end residues are part of each CDR3. D genes are given only for firm matches. Expanded clones are given a class, and other clones once, few, many or no size at all.

V gene	clone size	D gene	J gene	CDR3 DNA	CDR3 protein
TRBV15	-	-	TRBJ1-1	TGTGCCACCAGCAGAGACTTGTCCGAGCGGACTGAAGCTTTCTTT	CATSRDLSERTEAFF
TRBV6-9	-	-	TRBJ1-6	TGTGCCAGCAGTTACAGGGCCGAAAATAATTCACCCCTCCACTTT	CASSYRAENNSPLHF
TRBV20-1	-	-	TRBJ1-5	TGCAGTGCTAGTTCCCCCGGTAGCAATCAGCCCCAGCATTTT	CSASSPGSNQPQHF
TRBV30	medium-sized	-	TRBJ1-1	TGTGCCTGGAGCCGGACAGTGAACACTGAAGCTTTCTTT	CAWSRTVNTEAFF
TRBV18	once	TRBD1	TRBJ2-5	TGTGCCAGCTCACCACCCCCAGGGGGCTCAGACACCCAGTACTTC	CASSPPPGGSDTQYF
TRBV12-3/TRBV12-4	medium-sized	TRBD2	TRBJ2-5	TGTGCCAGCAGTTTACGGCTAGCGGGAGGGCCACGACAAGAGACCCAGTACTTC	CASSLRLAGGPRQETQYF
TRBV5-1	many	-	TRBJ1-4	TGCGCCAGCAGGAGCGAGGGGGTTGAAAAACTGTTTTTT	CASRSEGVEKLFF
TRBV20-1	-	TRBD2	TRBJ2-1	TGCGCTCACGGGACTAGCGCTTACTACAATGAGCAGTTCTTC	CAHGTSAYYNEQFF
TRBV28	medium-sized	TRBD1	TRBJ1-2	TGTGCCAGCAGTTTATTTAGACAGGGGTATAACTATGGCTACACCTTC	CASSLFRQGYNYGYTF
TRBV10-3	many	-	TRBJ2-3	TGTGCCATCAGTGCCCAGGGAAATACAGATACGCAGTATTTT	CAISAQGNTDTQYF
TRBV2	medium-sized	-	TRBJ1-3	TGTGCCAGAAGCCTAGGGGATTCGGGAAACACCATATATTTT	CARSLGDSGNTIYF
TRBV19	large	-	TRBJ1-1	TGTGCCAGTAGTATAATCTCAGGAAACACTGAAGCTTTCTTT	CASSIISGNTEAFF
TRBV6-6	medium-sized	TRBD2	TRBJ2-7	TGTGCCAGCAGTTACGTACCCCCCGCAAGCGGGAATTACGAGCAGTACTTC	CASSYVPPASGNYEQYF
TRBV18	-	TRBD2	TRBJ2-7	TGTGCCAGCTCACCAAGGGCTAGCGGGGCCGGGGGGGAGCAGTACTTC	CASSPRASGAGGEQYF
TRBV5-1	medium-sized	-	TRBJ1-2	TGCGCCAGCAGCACGGCTGAGGGCTATGGCTACACCTTC	CASSTAEGYGYTF
TRBV2	-	-	TRBJ1-1	TGTGCCAGCAGTGAAGGCCGGAACACTGAAGCTTTCTTT	CASSEGRNTEAFF
TRBV5-1	medium-sized	-	TRBJ2-7	TGCGCCAGCAGCTTGACTCCGGGGAGTGAGTACTTC	CASSLTPGSEYF
TRBV4-1	-	TRBD2	TRBJ2-5	TGCGCCAGCAGCCAAGAAAGCGGGAGGGGAGATACCCAGTACTTC	CASSQESGRGDTQYF
TRBV7-6	-	-	TRBJ2-3	TGTGCCAGCAGCGGTGTCCCCGGTAGCACAGATACGCAGTATTTT	CASSGVPGSTDTQYF
TRBV7-9	-	TRBD1	TRBJ2-7	TGTGCCAGCTCCTCAGACAGGGGCAACGAGCAGTACTTC	CASSSDRGNEQYF
TRBV20-1	once	-	TRBJ2-7	TGCAGTGCTAGCCGGGGGAGTTACGAGCAGTACTTC	CSASRGSYEQYF
TRBV6-4	-	-	TRBJ1-2	TGTGCCAGCAGTGACTCGCCCCACCTGGGGATCCGGGACTATGGCTACACCTTC	CASSDSPHLGIRDYGYTF
TRBV27	-	-	TRBJ2-7	TGTGCCAGCAGTACACTAGGGTACGAGCAGTACTTC	CASSTLGYEQYF
TRBV10-3	many	TRBD1	TRBJ1-5	TGTGCCATCAGTATAACAGACAGGGTCCAGCCCCAGCATTTT	CAISITDRVQPQHF
TRBV28	medium-sized	TRBD1	TRBJ2-7	TGTGCCAGCAGATACTTTCGGGGACAGGTGAGCGAGCAGTACTTC	CASRYFRGQVSEQYF
TRBV5-1	medium-sized	-	TRBJ1-5	TGCGCCAGCAGCTTGGGGGATCGGGGTCAGCCCCAGCATTTT	CASSLGDRGQPQHF
TRBV4-2	medium-sized	TRBD2	TRBJ2-3	TGTGCCAGCAGCCGGGTGGGGGGGTTGGCAGATACGCAGTATTTT	CASSRVGGLADTQYF
TRBV5-4	-	TRBD2	TRBJ2-1	TGTGCCAGCTACCTAGCGGGGGGAATCAATGAGCAGTTCTTC	CASYLAGGINEQFF
TRBV7-9	-	-	TRBJ2-7	TGTGCCTGGAGTTCGAGGGGCAGGGGTGTATGGGAGCAGTACTTC	CAWSSRGRGVWEQYF
TRBV15	many	-	TRBJ2-5	TGTGCCACCGGACGCACCGGGACTCCCTTCCGAGAGACCCAGTACTTC	CATGRTGTPFRETQYF
TRBV3-1	few	-	TRBJ2-7	TGTGCCAGCAGCGCGGCGAAGGGCCCATACTACGAGCAGTACTTC	CASSAAKGPYYEQYF
TRBV28	medium-sized	-	TRBJ1-5	TGTGCCAGCAGTTCACCGACCCCCCAGCATTTT	CASSSPTPQHF
TRBV28	medium-sized	-	TRBJ2-1	TGTGCCAGCAGTTTTCCCCTAGCCCTCCACGAACCCTACAATGAGCAGTTCTTC	CASSFPLALHEPYNEQFF
TRBV7-8	medium-sized	TRBD1	TRBJ1-5	TGTGCCAGCAGCGAAGGGACAGGATATCAGCCCCAGCATTTT	CASSEGTGYQPQHF
TRBV16	-	-	TRBJ1-1	TGTGCCAGCAGCCTATCAGGGATGAACACTGAAGCTTTCTTT	CASSLSGMNTEAFF
TRBV20-1	medium-sized	-	TRBJ2-3	TGCAGCCCCTCTCCACTCAGCACAGATACGCAGTATTTT	CSPSPLSTDTQYF
TRBV20-1	-	TRBD2	TRBJ2-1	TGCAGTGCTAAATGGACTAGCTACAATGAGCAGTTCTTC	CSAKWTSYNEQFF
TRBV6-5	many	-	TRBJ2-5	TGTGCCAGCAGTTCACTCACGGCCTTTGCGAGCGAGACCCAGTACTTC	CASSSLTAFASETQYF
TRBV27	many	-	TRBJ2-5	TGTGCCAGCAGTTTAAGGGGGACAATTGGCAGCAACCCACAGTACTTC	CASSLRGTIGSNPQYF
TRBV29-1	-	TRBD2	TRBJ2-1	TGCAGCGTCGACTCCAGACTAGCGGCCAACAATGAGCAGTTCTTC	CSVDSRLAANNEQFF
TRBV10-1	medium-sized	-	TRBJ2-2	TGCGCCAGCAGTGAGTTCATTACCGGGGAGCTGTTTTTT	CASSEFITGELFF
TRBV28	once	-	TRBJ1-1	TGTGCCAGCAGAAAAGGGGACTTTAACACTGAAGCTTTCTTT	CASRKGDFNTEAFF
TRBV10-3	medium-sized	TRBD1	TRBJ1-2	TGTGCCATCAGTGGCGACAGGGAGTACGGCTACACCTTC	CAISGDREYGYTF
TRBV2	medium-sized	-	TRBJ2-7	TGTGCCAGCAACGGGGACGCAACCTACGAGCAGTACTTC	CASNGDATYEQYF
TRBV6-1	once	TRBD1	TRBJ2-1	TGTGCCAGCAGTCCCGGGACAGGGGGCTACAATGAGCAGTTCTTC	CASSPGTGGYNEQFF
TRBV12-3/TRBV12-4	medium-sized	-	TRBJ2-5	TGTGCCAGCAGTTTAGGACTAGTAGCGACCCAGTACTTC	CASSLGLVATQYF
TRBV7-6	few	-	TRBJ1-1	TGTGCCAGCAGCCGTACACAGGGAGGGCCGTATGACTCCCGAAAAAACACTGAAGCTTTCTTT	CASSRTQGGPYDSRKNTEAFF
TRBV7-9	medium-sized	-	TRBJ2-5	TGTGCCAGCAGCGTATGGGTAGGGATGGGGGAGACCCAGTACTTC	CASSVWVGMGETQYF
TRBV20-1	medium-sized	-	TRBJ1-6	TGCAGCGCTATCACCAGGAGGAGCTCCTATAATTCACCCCTCCACTTT	CSAITRRSSYNSPLHF
TRBV13	medium-sized	TRBD1	TRBJ1-1	TGTGCCAGCAGCCGGGACAGGGGCACTGAAGCTTTCTTT	CASSRDRGTEAFF
TRBV6-4	-	TRBD2	TRBJ2-7	TGTGCCAGCAGTGACACGACCAAGCGGGCGGGGGGGTCGAGCGAGCAGTACTTC	CASSDTTKRAGGSSEQYF
TRBV18	-	TRBD1	TRBJ2-7	TGTGCCAGCTGCGCCCGACAGGGCTACGAGCAGTACTTC	CASCARQGYEQYF
TRBV28	-	-	TRBJ1-3	TGTGCCAGCTTTACCACTGGTGCTGGAAACACCATATATTTT	CASFTTGAGNTIYF
TRBV7-3	medium-sized	-	TRBJ1-6	TGTGCCAGCAGCATAACAGGGCGAAATTCACCCCTCCACTTT	CASSITGRNSPLHF
TRBV6-2/TRBV6-3	-	-	TRBJ2-5	TGTGCCAGCAGTTACCTCCAGAAAGAGACCCAGTACTTC	CASSYLQKETQYF